The 15 T cell receptor beta chains below come from one sample, sequenced in a study. TCRdb reprocessed the 5' RACE reads with MiXCR, giving one entry per CDR3 protein. The data hold about 32,000 distinct CDR3 sequences, with roughly a quarter observed a single time. Sequenced: memory CD4+ T cells sorted from blood. Subset defined: memory CD4+ T cells, CD4+CD45RO+CD25-. Receptors were obtained from a female donor with breast cancer.

This rearrangement joins TRBV6-6 to TRBJ2-6; D call uncertain. The V end lost 8 bases, the J end lost 4 bases, and 21 bases lay between the germline ends. Looked up from germline, CDR1 is MNHNY and CDR2 is SVGAGI (reference sequence). The length of the CDR3 is 17 residues. The DNA of the CDR3 is TGTGCCAGCTCTACTCCAGGACCCCGGACGGGGGCCAACGTCCTGACTTTC. Protein sequence: CASSTPGPRTGANVLTF.

This clonotype showed up many times. The V gene is TRBV9, the J gene TRBJ2-3, with no clear D. From germline, CDR1 is SGDLS and CDR2 YYNGEE. V shed 4 bases and J shed 0 bases, with 6 bases lying between them. CDR3 size: 13 residues. The CDR3: CASSSQSTDTQYF. The CDR3, as DNA: TGTGCCAGCAGCAGCCAGAGCACAGATACGCAGTATTTT.

The gene calls are TRBV4-1 and TRBJ2-7; the match to TRBD1 covers 7 bases. Germline V lookup: CDR1 MGHRA, CDR2 YSYEKL. Trimming cost V 6 bases and J 5 bases; bases outside gene matches: 10. CDR3 length equals 14 residues. CDR3 residues: CASSQPGQAHEQYV. The CDR3 DNA follows: TGCGCCAGCAGTCAACCAGGACAGGCCCACGAGCAGTACGTC.

Ten or more counts support this clonotype. The rearrangement links TRBV7-2 to TRBJ2-1; 8 nucleotides agree with TRBD2. The V and J ends lost 1 base and 0 bases, in that order; junction bases with no gene match: 2. Germline V CDR1 and CDR2: SGHTA, FQGNSA. This CDR3 region has 16 residues. The CDR3: CASSLGSGGSYNEQFF. CDR3 coding DNA: TGTGCCAGCAGCTTAGGGAGCGGGGGCTCCTACAATGAGCAGTTCTTC.

J is TRBJ2-7 and V is TRBV27, with a possible D match to TRBD2 (5 bases). CDR1 and CDR2 (germline): MNHEY, SMNVEV (reference sequence). V shed 3 bases and J shed 5 bases, with 14 bases lying between them. This CDR3 is 14 amino acids long. The CDR3 region is CASSFGELIHEQYF. The CDR3 DNA reads as TGTGCCAGCAGTTTCGGGGAGTTAATCCACGAGCAGTACTTC.

The chain combines TRBV7-3 with TRBJ1-3; 8 bases align to TRBD1. The CDR3 covers 16 residues. Germline loops: CDR1 SGHTA, CDR2 FQGTGA. The V gene end was trimmed by 4 bases and the J gene end by 4 bases; junction bases not matched to a gene: 9. CDR3 loop: CASSSTFGQGGNTIYF. The CDR3 region has the DNA TGTGCCAGCAGCTCGACATTCGGACAGGGAGGAAACACCATATATTTT.

Only one count was recorded for this clonotype. The genes are TRBV27 and TRBJ1-1; no clear D. Trimming took off 8 bases at V and 1 base at J, with 14 bases between the two ends. Germline loops: CDR1 MNHEY, CDR2 SMNVEV (reference sequence). This CDR3 has 14 amino acids. The CDR3 nucleotides read TGTGCCAGCCAGGTTGGATACACGAACACTGAAGCTTTCTTT. Its protein product is CASQVGYTNTEAFF.

This clonotype has only a few counts. The chain combines TRBV3-1 with TRBJ1-2; tentative D call: TRBD1 (6 bases). There are 13 residues in the CDR3. Trimming shortened V by 4 bases and J by 5 bases, and 11 bases separated the two germline ends. Germline assignment: CDR1 LGHDT and CDR2 YNNKEL (reference sequence). Written as DNA, the CDR3 is TGTGCCAGCAGCCCCACTACAGGGTATGGCTACACCTTC. It is translated as CASSPTTGYGYTF.

CDR3 loop: CASSSALLANTGELFF. As DNA, the CDR3 is TGTGCCAGCAGTTCGGCTTTGCTAGCGAACACCGGGGAGCTGTTTTTT. V and J are TRBV27 and TRBJ2-2; the D is unclear. Trimming removed 4 bases at V and 0 bases at J, with 12 bases between. The V gene's germline CDR1 is MNHEY and CDR2 SMNVEV (reference sequence). The CDR3 contains 16 residues.

The chain couples TRBV6-2 or TRBV6-3 to TRBJ2-1; D might be TRBD2 (6 bases). This CDR3 is 13 amino acids long. The V and J ends lost 8 bases and 3 bases respectively, with 11 bases between them. In germline, CDR1 is MNHEY, CDR2 SVGEGT. The CDR3 sequence is CASRRGNYNEQFF. The CDR3 DNA follows: TGTGCCAGCCGCCGCGGGAACTACAATGAGCAGTTCTTC.

This clonotype was counted at least ten times. The gene calls are TRBV20-1 and TRBJ2-1, with TRBD2 matching 14 bases. The CDR3 is 14 amino acids. V was pared by 5 bases and J by 6 bases, with 3 bases of the junction left unmatched. The germline V gene encodes CDR1 DFQATT and CDR2 SNEGSKA (reference sequence). The CDR3 loop is CSASGTSGGNEQFF. DNA for the CDR3: TGCAGTGCTTCTGGGACTAGCGGGGGCAATGAGCAGTTCTTC.

This chain joins TRBV6-2 or TRBV6-3 and TRBJ2-7; 7 positions match TRBD2. CDR1 is MNHEY, CDR2 SVGEGT, per germline. J gave up 0 bases and V 7 bases, and 9 bases lay outside the gene matches. The CDR3 spans 15 residues. The DNA of the CDR3 is TGTGCCAGCACCCTAGAAGCGGGGACCTCCTACGAGCAGTACTTC. Amino acid sequence: CASTLEAGTSYEQYF.

This clonotype was picked up many times. This sequence joins TRBV4-1 and TRBJ1-1, with 7 bases identical to TRBD1. Germline V gene lookup returns CDR1 MGHRA and CDR2 YSYEKL. The CDR3 is 14 residues long. The ends lost 3 bases at V and 3 bases at J; junction bases unmatched: 4. CDR3 sequence reads: CASSQQGEDTEAFF. For the CDR3, the DNA is TGCGCCAGCAGCCAGCAGGGGGAAGACACTGAAGCTTTCTTT.

Within the sample, this clonotype is medium-sized. This chain connects TRBV5-1 to TRBJ1-2; D is uncertain. V was cut by 4 bases and J by 2 bases, with 9 bases left in between. CDR1 is SGHRS, CDR2 YFSETQ, per germline. This CDR3 is 13 amino acids long. This chain's CDR3 is CASSPDLNYGYTF. CDR3 DNA: TGCGCCAGCAGCCCGGACCTCAACTATGGCTACACCTTC.

This clonotype turned up a few times. The chain employs TRBV4-3 and TRBJ2-5; no clear D gene. Germline V gene lookup returns CDR1 LGHNA and CDR2 YSLEER. The CDR3 has 14 amino acids. Trimming stripped 1 base from V and 2 bases from J, with 8 bases between. The CDR3 DNA follows: TGCGCCAGCAGCCAAGGAGAGGATCAAGAGACCCAGTACTTC. It codes for CASSQGEDQETQYF.